This T cell receptor beta chain was identified during a study of T cells in Graves' hyperthyroidism and ophthalmopathy (dated by TCRdb to about 2019). Looking at the study overall: Peripheral blood samples were taken at the time of initial diagnosis, prior to any treatment. TCR V-J signatures able to tell the groups apart were searched for in a discovery cohort of more than 90 patients, of whom 43 had Graves' ophthalmopathy and more than 55 had stable Graves' hyperthyroidism. Prospective prediction of ophthalmopathy was tested in an independent validation cohort of under 20 hyperthyroidism patients and some 17 patients who later progressed to ophthalmopathy. The roughly 91 discovery patients were randomly split 7:3 into training and test sets. The study also compared thyroid tissue and blood T-cell repertoires from several Graves' hyperthyroidism patients. After sampling, hyperthyroidism patients received methimazole starting at 30 mg daily, and ophthalmopathy patients received high-dose intravenous methylprednisolone. TCR Vbeta CDR3 sequencing of roughly 140 peripheral blood samples (fewer than 45 ophthalmopathy, around 80 hyperthyroidism and roughly 17 progressor patients) is reported in the paper. The study at large found these results: During validation, the model predicted progression to ophthalmopathy a median of around six months ahead of onset, with approximately 70% sensitivity and almost 75% specificity. Sample size was not statistically predetermined, and blinding of investigators to group allocation was not performed. Ophthalmopathy was separated from stable hyperthyroidism by a 13 V-J signature model, with over 85% sensitivity and roughly 81% specificity obtained in cross-validation and 80%/75% obtained in testing. Blood samples also contained most of the expanded thyroid clonotypes (frequency above 0.001), which suggests that blood repertoires may reflect thyroid immune responses.

TCR beta CDR3 regions were amplified from RNA transcripts. For the first round of RT-PCR on the TCR CDR3, the HTBI primer set was used together with the Qiagen OneStep RT-PCR kit. The libraries were constructed in a second round of multiplex PCR and then size-selected and purified. The libraries were sequenced on an Illumina HiSeq2000 using paired-end 100 bp reads. The study's processing was this. Raw data were processed with SOAPnuke, discarding reads with adapters, uncalled bases, mean Phred below 15, or no exact constant-primer or identifier match. COPE v1.2.5 was used to merge high-quality paired reads, and clonotypes were defined as unique nucleotide sequences. MiTCR v1.1 was used to align clonotypes to the IMGT TRBV, TRBD and TRBJ reference segments. Analysis was restricted to V-J combinations with a frequency above 0.0001, which covered about 99% of repertoires. A TCS score was defined as the ratio of F50 (clonal expansion) to E x V (chaos), with BLOSUM62-based TCRdist applied between CDR3 peptides within each V-J. Welch's t-statistics and random forest reduced around 510 V-J features to 10 to 15, which were used in a naive Bayes classifier (R e1071). The Morisita-Horn index was used to measure how similar the thyroid and blood repertoires were. TCRdb redid the processing of the public reads, applying fastp at Q25 and MiXCR, and retained in-frame beta chains. Here each entry gathers all rows of one CDR3 protein and keeps the most common genes and DNA. The V and J calls were not made by the authors but by TCRdb's processing. The sample data list over 700,000 distinct CDR3 sequences, and about a third of these were observed just once. 30% to 40% of the sample rests with the top ten.

Stable Graves' hyperthyroidism was defined as the absence of progression to ophthalmopathy over 18 months of follow-up. The hyperthyroidism patients were between 18 and 65 years old and newly diagnosed, with a disease duration of less than 2 months. Exclusion was applied to patients with uncontrolled infections, other autoimmune diseases, pregnancy or lactation. Clinical symptoms, serum thyroxine and TRAb, thyroid ultrasound, and orbital computed tomography formed the basis for the diagnoses. PBMCs were isolated from about 10 ml of fresh peripheral blood by Ficoll-Paque density gradient centrifugation. Trizol reagent was used to extract total RNA, and RNA quality was then checked on an Agilent 2100 Bioanalyzer. The count of this clonotype is one. There is no known antigen for this receptor. An end of the junction differs from the germline gene, which may be a read error. CDR1 and CDR2 were assigned from the germline V gene as MNHEY and SVGEGT. The CDR3 measures 16 amino acids from cysteine to phenylalanine. Only the CDR3 DNA is retained, 48 bases long and in frame from the first base.

The V and J segments used are TRBV6-2 or TRBV6-3 and TRBJ1-6; TRBD1 lines up with 9 middle nucleotides. This clonotype was obtained from a woman aged 40 to 50 with Graves' hyperthyroidism. Sample: blood. The nucleotide sequence is given as TGTGCCAGCAGTCCGGCGGGACAGGGCCTTGACTCACCCCCCCACTTT. Its protein product is CASSPAGQGLDSPPHF.